The clone carrying this T cell receptor beta chain was observed at least ten times. The antigen is not known. Amplification of TCR beta CDR3 regions used RNA as the template. HTBI primers drove first-round RT-PCR of the TCR CDR3. TCRdb analysed the multiplex PCR reads with MiXCR anew, one entry per CDR3 protein. Of 500,000 to 650,000 distinct CDR3 sequences in the sample, 12% to 15% are singletons; the top ten hold roughly 13%. The data belong to a study of T cells in Graves' hyperthyroidism and ophthalmopathy. Study summary: Once the initial diagnosis was made, peripheral blood was obtained before any treatment.

The definition of stable Graves' hyperthyroidism was no ophthalmopathy progression within 18 months. Points from the study as a whole: Ophthalmopathy was predicted by the model a median of roughly 6.6 months ahead of onset. The majority of expanded thyroid clonotypes above 0.001 also appeared in blood.

The CDR3 runs to 15 residues. The V gene lost 5 bases and the J gene lost 3 bases, with 17 bases spanning the gap. Germline values: CDR1 MNHEY, CDR2 SMNVEV (reference sequence). Sequencing input: blood. J is TRBJ2-7 and V is TRBV27; tentatively, D is TRBD2 (8 bases). This sequence originates from a woman in her 40s with Graves' hyperthyroidism. CDR3 protein: CASSTREGAVYEQYF. The CDR3 DNA reads as TGTGCCAGCAGTACCCGGGAGGGGGCAGTCTACGAGCAGTACTTC.